This T cell receptor beta chain was sequenced in a study of T cell changes during pregnancy in multiple sclerosis. The germline V gene has CDR1 MNHEY and CDR2 SVGAGI. Trimming left V 4 bases short and J 4 bases short, with 10 bases between. CDR3 length equals 13 residues. The table came from immunoSEQ multiplex PCR; TCRdb's copy has only in-frame clones and leaves some out. This table has some 19,000 clones, 88% appearing once. This clone was detected once. The V and J genes are TRBV6-5 and TRBJ1-1; weak D call: TRBD1 (6 bases). The sample consisted of CD8+ T cells from peripheral blood mononuclear cells, taken after pregnancy. The TCR was taken from a female donor in good health, enrolled as a control in a pregnancy study. CDR3 nucleotides: TGTGCCAGCAGTTCTGGGGGCAGCACTGAAGCTTTCTTT. Translated, it gives CASSSGGSTEAFF.